This T cell receptor beta chain was identified in a study of T cell responses to AZD1222 COVID-19 vaccine. Generated by immunoSEQ multiplex PCR, the TCRdb table keeps only in-frame clones and is missing some. In the table there are 90,000 to 150,000 clones, about 90% of which are singletons. Study conclusions and caveats: At baseline, just 6 or 7 AZD1222 recipients tested seropositive. It should be noted that donors were predominantly white British and more often female, and clonal diversity was possibly underestimated.

Notes on this clone: Its antigen is not identified.

This sequence originates from an adult in good health. Source: peripheral blood, taken on day 0 of AZD1222 vaccination.

CDR3 in amino acids: CASSLGILGPTDTQYF. The CDR3 coding sequence is TGCGCCAGCAGCTTGGGTATTCTAGGTCCTACAGATACGCAGTATTTT. The rearrangement links TRBV5-1 to TRBJ2-3; D ambiguous. CDR3 size: 16 residues. The V gene's germline CDR1 is SGHRS and CDR2 YFSETQ. With 0 bases removed from V and 3 bases from J, the gap between germline ends came to 14 bases.